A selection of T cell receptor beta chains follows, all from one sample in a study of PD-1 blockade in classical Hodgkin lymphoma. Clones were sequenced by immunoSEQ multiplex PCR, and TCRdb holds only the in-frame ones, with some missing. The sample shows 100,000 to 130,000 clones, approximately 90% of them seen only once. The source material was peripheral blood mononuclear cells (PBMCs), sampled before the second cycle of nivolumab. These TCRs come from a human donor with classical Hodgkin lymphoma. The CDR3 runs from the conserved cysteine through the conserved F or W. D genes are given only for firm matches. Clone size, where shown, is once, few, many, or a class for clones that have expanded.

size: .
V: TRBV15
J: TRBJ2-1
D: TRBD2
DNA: TGTGCCACCAGCAGAGAGCCCGGGACTAGCTTTGAGCAGTTCTTC
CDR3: CATSREPGTSFEQFF

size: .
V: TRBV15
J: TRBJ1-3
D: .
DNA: TGTGCCACCAGCAGAGCTGGACGGCCCCTCTCTGGAAACACCATATATTTT
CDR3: CATSRAGRPLSGNTIYF

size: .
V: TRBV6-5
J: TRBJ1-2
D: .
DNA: TGTGCCAGCAGTGCGACAGGTTCTAACTATGGCTACACCTTC
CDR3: CASSATGSNYGYTF

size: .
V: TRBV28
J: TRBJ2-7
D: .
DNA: TGTGCCAGCAGTTTATTGGACAGACGATCCCACGAGCAGTACTTC
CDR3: CASSLLDRRSHEQYF

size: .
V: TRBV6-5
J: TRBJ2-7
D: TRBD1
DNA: TGTGCCAGCAGTTACTCGACCAGGGGGATTTACGAGCAGTACTTC
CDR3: CASSYSTRGIYEQYF

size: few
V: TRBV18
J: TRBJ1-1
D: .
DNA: TGTGCCAGCTCACCGGACGACAGAGGGAACACTGAAGCTTTCTTT
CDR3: CASSPDDRGNTEAFF

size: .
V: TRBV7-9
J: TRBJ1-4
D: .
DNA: TGTGCCAGCAGCTTTGATGCAACTAATGAAAAACTGTTTTTT
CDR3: CASSFDATNEKLFF

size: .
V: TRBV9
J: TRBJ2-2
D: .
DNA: TGTGCCAGCAGCGAGACAGGTCTGGGGGAGCTGTTTTTT
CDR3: CASSETGLGELFF

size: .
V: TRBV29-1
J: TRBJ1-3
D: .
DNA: TGCAGCGCCACGATAGGGGGGCAGGGAAACACCATATATTTT
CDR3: CSATIGGQGNTIYF

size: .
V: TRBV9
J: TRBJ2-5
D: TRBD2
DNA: TGTGCCAGCAGCGTTAGCGGGGGACCGCAAGAGACCCAGTACTTC
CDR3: CASSVSGGPQETQYF

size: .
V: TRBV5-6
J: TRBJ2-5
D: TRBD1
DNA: TGTGCCAGCAGCTTCGGACAGGGGGCTGAGACCCAGTACTTC
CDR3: CASSFGQGAETQYF

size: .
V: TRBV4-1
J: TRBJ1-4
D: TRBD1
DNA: TGCGCCAGCTCCCAGACAGGGGCTTTTGAAAAACTGTTTTTT
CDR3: CASSQTGAFEKLFF

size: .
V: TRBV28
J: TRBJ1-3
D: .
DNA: TGTGCCAGCAGTTTATTCATCTCTGGAAACACCATATATTTT
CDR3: CASSLFISGNTIYF

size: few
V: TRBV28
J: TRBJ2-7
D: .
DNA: TGTGCCAGCAGTTCCCACCAGGGATTCTACGAGCAGTACTTC
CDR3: CASSSHQGFYEQYF

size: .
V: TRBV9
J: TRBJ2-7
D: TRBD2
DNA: TGTGCCAGCAGCGCGAGGACTAGCGGGAGTATCTACGAGCAGTACTTC
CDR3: CASSARTSGSIYEQYF

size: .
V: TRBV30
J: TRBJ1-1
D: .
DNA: TGTGCCTGGAGTGGTTGGGTCGGCTCTACCACTGAAGCTTTCTTT
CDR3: CAWSGWVGSTTEAFF

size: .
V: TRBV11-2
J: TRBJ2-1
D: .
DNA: TGTGCCAGCAGCTTAGTCCCCGGGGGCGTTTTTCCCTACAATGAGCAGTTCTTC
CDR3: CASSLVPGGVFPYNEQFF

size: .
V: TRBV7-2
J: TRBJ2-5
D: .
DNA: TGTGCCAGCAGCGTACGTCCCCAAGGGGAGACCCAGTACTTC
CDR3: CASSVRPQGETQYF

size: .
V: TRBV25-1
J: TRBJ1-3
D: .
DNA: TGTGCCAGCAGTGAAACAGGGATTAACTCTGGAAACACCATATATTTT
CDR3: CASSETGINSGNTIYF

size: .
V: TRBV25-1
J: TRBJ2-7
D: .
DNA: TGTGCCAGCAGTGAATGGGGGGGGCTCGAGCAGTACTTC
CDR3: CASSEWGGLEQYF

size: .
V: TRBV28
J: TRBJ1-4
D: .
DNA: TGTGCCAGCAGTACCCGGGGCCTTAATGAAAAACTGTTTTTT
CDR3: CASSTRGLNEKLFF

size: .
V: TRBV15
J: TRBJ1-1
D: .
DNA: TGTGCCACCAGTTCGACGGGCACTGAAGCTTTCTTT
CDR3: CATSSTGTEAFF

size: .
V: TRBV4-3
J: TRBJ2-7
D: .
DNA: TGCGCCAGCAGCCAGGAACTAGCCGGAACTCCCTACGAGCAGTACTTC
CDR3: CASSQELAGTPYEQYF

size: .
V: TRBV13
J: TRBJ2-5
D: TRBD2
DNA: TGTGCCAGCAGCAGCGGGATTGAAGAGACCCAGTACTTC
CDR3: CASSSGIEETQYF

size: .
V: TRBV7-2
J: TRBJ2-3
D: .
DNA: TGTGCCAGCAGACCCGGCGGACAGACCACAGATACGCAGTATTTT
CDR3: CASRPGGQTTDTQYF

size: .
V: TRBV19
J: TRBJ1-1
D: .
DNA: TGTGCCAGTAGTATGAGTTGGGGCGGAAACACTGAAGCTTTCTTT
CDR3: CASSMSWGGNTEAFF

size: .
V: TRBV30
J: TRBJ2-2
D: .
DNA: TGTGCCTGGAGTGTACTGAACGACGGGGAGCTGTTTTTT
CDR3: CAWSVLNDGELFF

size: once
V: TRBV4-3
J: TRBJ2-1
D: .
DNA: TGCGCCAGCAGCCGGGGAATAGGGGTCGGTGAGCAGTTCTTC
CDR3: CASSRGIGVGEQFF

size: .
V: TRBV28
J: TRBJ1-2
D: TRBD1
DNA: TGTGCCATCATGGGACAGGATGATGGCTACACCTTC
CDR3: CAIMGQDDGYTF

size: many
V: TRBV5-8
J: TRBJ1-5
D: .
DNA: TGTGCCAGCAGCGTCACGGACGGCCTCAATCAGCCCCAGCATTTT
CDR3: CASSVTDGLNQPQHF

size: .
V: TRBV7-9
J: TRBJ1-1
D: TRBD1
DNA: TGTGCCAGCAGCTTAGTTGAGCATAGGGACAGAATGAACACTGAAGCTTTCTTT
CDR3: CASSLVEHRDRMNTEAFF

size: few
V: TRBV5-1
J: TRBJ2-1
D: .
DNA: TGCGCCAGCAGCTTTGAGGGAGTCGTTGAGCAGTTCTTC
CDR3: CASSFEGVVEQFF

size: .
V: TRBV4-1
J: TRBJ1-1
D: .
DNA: TGCGCCAGCAGCCAACTTACGGGAGTAAACACTGAAGCTTTCTTT
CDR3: CASSQLTGVNTEAFF